This T cell receptor (beta chain) is drawn from a study of fetal regulatory T cell absence and autoimmunity. V gave up 6 bases and J gave up 4 bases, with 15 bases separating them. Germline values: CDR1 MNHNY, CDR2 SVGAGI (reference sequence). This CDR3 contains 14 residues. Clones were read by immunoSEQ multiplex PCR, and TCRdb kept only the in-frame ones, dropping some. The sample shows around 100,000 clones, roughly 78% of them seen only once. The receptor was derived from a male donor with IPEX syndrome. The sequenced material came from pancreas tissue. The genes are TRBV6-6 and TRBJ2-5, with D possibly TRBD1 on 7 matching bases. This chain's CDR3 is CASRPNRGGETQYF. The CDR3 nucleotides are TGTGCCAGCAGACCAAACAGGGGAGGAGAGACCCAGTACTTC.